The TCR beta chain under discussion was sequenced for a study of radiotherapy plus CTLA-4 blockade in lung cancer. Data came from immunoSEQ multiplex PCR; TCRdb stores just in-frame clones and leaves some out. The profile shows over 60,000 clones, roughly 84% of them singletons. General study findings and limits: Tumor-derived TCR clones expanded in blood after radiotherapy plus ipilimumab.

Comment on this clone: What it binds is unknown.

The sequence derives from a human donor with non-small cell lung cancer that progressed on radiotherapy plus ipilimumab. The material sequenced was peripheral blood, taken from a patient treated with radiotherapy plus ipilimumab.

In DNA form, the CDR3 reads TGTGCCAGTACCAATGCTGGGACAGGGGGCTCCTACGAGCAGTACTTC. It translates to CASTNAGTGGSYEQYF. V and J are TRBV19 and TRBJ2-7, with 11 bases identical to TRBD1. The CDR3 totals 16 residues. Germline V lookup: CDR1 LNHDA, CDR2 SQIVND (reference sequence). Trimming cost V 7 bases and J 0 bases; bases outside gene matches: 8.